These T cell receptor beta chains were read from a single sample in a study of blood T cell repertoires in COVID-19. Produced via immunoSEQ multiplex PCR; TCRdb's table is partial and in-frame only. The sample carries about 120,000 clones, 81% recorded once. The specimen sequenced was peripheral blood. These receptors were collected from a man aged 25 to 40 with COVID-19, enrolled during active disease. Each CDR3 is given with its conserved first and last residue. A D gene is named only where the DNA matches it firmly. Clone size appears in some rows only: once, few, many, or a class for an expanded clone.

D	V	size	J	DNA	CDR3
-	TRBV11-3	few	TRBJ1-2	TGTGCCAGCAGCCTCCCCGCGGGTGGCTACACCTTC	CASSLPAGGYTF
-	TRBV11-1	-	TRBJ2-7	TGTGCCAGCAGACCCATGCTCGGGGAGCAGTACTTC	CASRPMLGEQYF
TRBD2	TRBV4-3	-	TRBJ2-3	TGCGCCAGCAGCCAAGGGGCAGGCGGGGGGGTCACGGATACGCAGTATTTT	CASSQGAGGGVTDTQYF
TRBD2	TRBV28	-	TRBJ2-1	TGTGCCAGCAGCGCGGGGGGGCCTTTATTTGATGAGCAGTTCTTC	CASSAGGPLFDEQFF
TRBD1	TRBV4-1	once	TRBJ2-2	TGCGCCAGCAGCCAAGATCCGGGACAGGGATCTGGGGAGCTGTTTTTT	CASSQDPGQGSGELFF
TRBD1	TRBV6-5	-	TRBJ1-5	TGTGCCAGCAGTAACTACAGGGGACAGCCCCAGCATTTT	CASSNYRGQPQHF
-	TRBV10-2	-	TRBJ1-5	TGCGCCAGCATTGCTAGACAGAAACTTAATCAGCCCCAGCATTTT	CASIARQKLNQPQHF
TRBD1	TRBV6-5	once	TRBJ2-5	TGTGCCAGCAGGGGGGGACAGGGGGCCGGAGAGACCCAGTACTTC	CASRGGQGAGETQYF
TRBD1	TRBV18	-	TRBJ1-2	TGTGCCAGCTCACCCCCCGGGACAGCCAACTATGGCTACACCTTC	CASSPPGTANYGYTF
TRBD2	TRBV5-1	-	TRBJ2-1	TGCGCCAGCAGCCCAGCGGGAGCCTACAATGAGCAGTTCTTC	CASSPAGAYNEQFF
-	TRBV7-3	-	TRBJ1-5	TGTGCCAGCAGCTTAACGAGTGGTCAGCCCCAGCATTTT	CASSLTSGQPQHF
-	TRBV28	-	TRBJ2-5	TGTGCCAGCAGTTTATCGTTTCGGGGGACCCAGTACTTC	CASSLSFRGTQYF
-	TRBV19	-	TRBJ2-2	TGTGCCAGTAGTACTTACAGGGTATGGTCGGACACCGGGGAGCTGTTTTTT	CASSTYRVWSDTGELFF
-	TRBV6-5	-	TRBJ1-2	TGTGCCAGCAGTTACTCGAAACAGGGTACCTATGGCTACACCTTC	CASSYSKQGTYGYTF
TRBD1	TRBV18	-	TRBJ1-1	TGTGCCAGCTCACCGACAGGGTGGACTGAAGCTTTCTTT	CASSPTGWTEAFF
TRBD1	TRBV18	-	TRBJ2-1	TGTGCCAGCTCGCCCAGGGGACAGGGGGATGAGCAGTTCTTC	CASSPRGQGDEQFF
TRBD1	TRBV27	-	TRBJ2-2	TGTGCCAGCAGTGACAGGGGGGGCACCGGGGAGCTGTTTTTT	CASSDRGGTGELFF
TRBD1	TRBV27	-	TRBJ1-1	TGTGCCAGCAGTCTCAGCCGGGACAGGGCTTTCTTT	CASSLSRDRAFF
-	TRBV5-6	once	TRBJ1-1	TGTGCCAGCAGCTTTTTCTGGAGCACTGAAGCTTTCTTT	CASSFFWSTEAFF
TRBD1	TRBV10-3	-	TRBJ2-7	TGTGCCATCAGTTTCCCCGGGACAGGGAAGCTCGAGCAGTACTTC	CAISFPGTGKLEQYF
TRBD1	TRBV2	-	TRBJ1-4	TGTGCCAGCAGTGATTCAGGGGGCTACGATGAAAAACTGTTTTTT	CASSDSGGYDEKLFF
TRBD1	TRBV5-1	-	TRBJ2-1	TGCGCCAGCAGCCCCGAACCTTCGGGACAGGGCTACAATGAGCAGTTCTTC	CASSPEPSGQGYNEQFF
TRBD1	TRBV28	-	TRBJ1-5	TGTGCCAGCAGTTTACTAGGACAGGGGGCCGATCAGCCCCAGCATTTT	CASSLLGQGADQPQHF
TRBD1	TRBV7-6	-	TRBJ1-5	TGTGCCAGCAGCCACGACAGGGTCTCTAATCTTAATCAGCCCCAGCATTTT	CASSHDRVSNLNQPQHF
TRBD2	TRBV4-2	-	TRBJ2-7	TGTGCCAGCAGCCAACCTACTAGCGGGGCTAGCTCCTACGAGCAGTACTTC	CASSQPTSGASSYEQYF
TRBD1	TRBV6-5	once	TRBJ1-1	TGTGCCAGCAGTTATAGACGGGACAGGGGGAACACTGAAGCTTTCTTT	CASSYRRDRGNTEAFF
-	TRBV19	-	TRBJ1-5	TGTGCCAGTAGTAGGACACAGGCTAGCAATCAGCCCCAGCATTTT	CASSRTQASNQPQHF
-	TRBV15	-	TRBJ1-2	TGTGCCACCAGCAGAGATCCTGCAGGCCTCTATGGCTACACCTTC	CATSRDPAGLYGYTF
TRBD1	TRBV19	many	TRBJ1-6	TGTGCCAGTAGGACGACAGGGGGCCGTAATTCACCCCTCCACTTT	CASRTTGGRNSPLHF
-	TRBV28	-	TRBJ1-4	TGTGCCAGCAGTTTGAGGGGGATGAGGGAAAAACTGTTTTTT	CASSLRGMREKLFF
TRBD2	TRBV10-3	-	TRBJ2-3	TGTGCCATCAGTGCCCCACTAGCGGGGGCCGCTCACTCTAGCACAGATACGCAGTATTTT	CAISAPLAGAAHSSTDTQYF